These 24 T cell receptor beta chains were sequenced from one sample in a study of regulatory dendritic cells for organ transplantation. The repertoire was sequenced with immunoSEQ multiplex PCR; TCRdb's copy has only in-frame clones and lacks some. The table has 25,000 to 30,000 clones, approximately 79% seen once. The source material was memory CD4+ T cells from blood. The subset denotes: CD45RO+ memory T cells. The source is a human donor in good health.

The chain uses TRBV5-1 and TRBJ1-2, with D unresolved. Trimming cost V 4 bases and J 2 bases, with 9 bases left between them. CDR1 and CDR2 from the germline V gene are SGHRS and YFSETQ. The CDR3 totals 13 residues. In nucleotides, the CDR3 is TGCGCCAGCAGCCCCGAGGGAAACTATGGCTACACCTTC. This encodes CASSPEGNYGYTF.

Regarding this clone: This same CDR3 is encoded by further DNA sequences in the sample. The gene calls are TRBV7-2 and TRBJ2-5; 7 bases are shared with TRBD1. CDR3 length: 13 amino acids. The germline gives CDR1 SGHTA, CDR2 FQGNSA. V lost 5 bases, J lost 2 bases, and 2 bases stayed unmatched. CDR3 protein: CASSGDRQETQYF. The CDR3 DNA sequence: TGTGCCAGCAGCGGGGACAGACAAGAGACCCAGTACTTC. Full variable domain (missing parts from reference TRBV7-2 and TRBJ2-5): GAGVSQSPSNKVTEKGKDVELRCDPISGHTALYWYRQSLGQGLEFLIYFQGNSAPDKSGLPSDRFSAERTGGSVSTLTIQRTQQEDSAVYLCASSGDRQETQYFGPGTRLLVL.

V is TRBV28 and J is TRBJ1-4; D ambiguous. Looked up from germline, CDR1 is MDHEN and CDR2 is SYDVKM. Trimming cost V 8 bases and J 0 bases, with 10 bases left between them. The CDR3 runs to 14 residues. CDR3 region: CASSPGATNEKLFF. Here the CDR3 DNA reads TGTGCCAGCTCCCCGGGAGCAACTAATGAAAAACTGTTTTTT.

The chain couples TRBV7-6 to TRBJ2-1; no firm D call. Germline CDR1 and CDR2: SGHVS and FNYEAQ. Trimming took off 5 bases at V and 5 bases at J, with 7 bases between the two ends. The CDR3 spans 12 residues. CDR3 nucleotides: TGTGCCAGCAGCCCATCTAACAATGAGCAGTTCTTC. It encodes CASSPSNNEQFF.

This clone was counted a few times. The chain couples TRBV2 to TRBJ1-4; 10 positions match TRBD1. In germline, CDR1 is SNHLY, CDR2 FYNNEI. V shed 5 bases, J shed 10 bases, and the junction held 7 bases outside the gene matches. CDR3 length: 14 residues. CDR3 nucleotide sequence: TGTGCCAGCAGTACCGGGACAGGGGTGGGAAAACTGTTTTTT. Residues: CASSTGTGVGKLFF.

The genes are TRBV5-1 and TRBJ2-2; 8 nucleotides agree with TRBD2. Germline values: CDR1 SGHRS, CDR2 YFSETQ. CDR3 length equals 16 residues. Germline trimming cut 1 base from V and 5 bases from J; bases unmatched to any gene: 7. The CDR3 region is CASSLLASGRTGELFF. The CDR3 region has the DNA TGCGCCAGCAGCTTGTTGGCTAGCGGGCGAACCGGGGAGCTGTTTTTT.

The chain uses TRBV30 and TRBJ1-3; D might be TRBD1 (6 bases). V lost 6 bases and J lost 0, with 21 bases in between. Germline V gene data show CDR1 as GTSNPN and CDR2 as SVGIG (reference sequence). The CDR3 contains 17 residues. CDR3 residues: CACRDGTFGVSGNTIYF. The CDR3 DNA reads TGTGCCTGCAGGGACGGGACATTTGGGGTCTCTGGAAACACCATATATTTT.

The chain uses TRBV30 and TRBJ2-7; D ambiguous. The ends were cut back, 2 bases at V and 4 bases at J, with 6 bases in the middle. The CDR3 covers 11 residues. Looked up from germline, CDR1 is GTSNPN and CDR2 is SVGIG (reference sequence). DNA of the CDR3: TGTGCCTGGAGTCAGGTGTACGAGCAGTACTTC. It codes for CAWSQVYEQYF.

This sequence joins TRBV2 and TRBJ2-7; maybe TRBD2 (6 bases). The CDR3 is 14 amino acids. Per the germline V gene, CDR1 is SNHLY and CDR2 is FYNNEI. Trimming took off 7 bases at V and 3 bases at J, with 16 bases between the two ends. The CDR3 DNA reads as TGTGCCAGCAACCTAGCGTCATCTTACTACGAGCAGTACTTC. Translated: CASNLASSYYEQYF.

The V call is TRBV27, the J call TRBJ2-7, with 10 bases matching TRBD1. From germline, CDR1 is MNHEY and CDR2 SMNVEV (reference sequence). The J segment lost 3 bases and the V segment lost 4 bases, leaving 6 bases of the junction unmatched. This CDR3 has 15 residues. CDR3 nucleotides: TGTGCCAGCAGTTCGCCGGGACAGGGGAACTACGAGCAGTACTTC. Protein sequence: CASSSPGQGNYEQYF.

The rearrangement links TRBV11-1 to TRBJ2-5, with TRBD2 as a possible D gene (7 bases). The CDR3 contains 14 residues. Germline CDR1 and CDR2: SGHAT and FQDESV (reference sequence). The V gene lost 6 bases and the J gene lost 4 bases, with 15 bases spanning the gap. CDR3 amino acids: CASSLGGGGETQYF. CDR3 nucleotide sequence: TGTGCCAGCAGTCTAGGAGGGGGGGGAGAGACCCAGTACTTC.

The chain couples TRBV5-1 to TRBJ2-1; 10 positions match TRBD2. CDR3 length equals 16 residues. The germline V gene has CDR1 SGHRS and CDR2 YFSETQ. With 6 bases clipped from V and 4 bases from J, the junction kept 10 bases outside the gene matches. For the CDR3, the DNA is TGCGCCAGCAAGTGGACTAGCGGCGATTTGTACAATGAGCAGTTCTTC. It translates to CASKWTSGDLYNEQFF.

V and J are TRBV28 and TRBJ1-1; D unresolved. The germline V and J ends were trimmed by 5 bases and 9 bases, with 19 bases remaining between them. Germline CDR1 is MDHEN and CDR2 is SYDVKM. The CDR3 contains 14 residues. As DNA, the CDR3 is TGTGCCAGCAGTCCCACATCTCAGGCAGTGAAAGCTTTCTTT. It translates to CASSPTSQAVKAFF.

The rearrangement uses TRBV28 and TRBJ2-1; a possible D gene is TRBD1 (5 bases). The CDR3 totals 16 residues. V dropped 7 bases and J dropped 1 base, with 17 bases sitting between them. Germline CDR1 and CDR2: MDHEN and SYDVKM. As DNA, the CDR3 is TGTGCCAGCAAAGGGGAATCCATCCTATCCTACAATGAGCAGTTCTTC. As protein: CASKGESILSYNEQFF.

CDR3 loop: CASSLGGLLDRGCETQYF. The DNA of the CDR3 is TGCGCCAGCAGCTTGGGGGGCTTATTGGACCGTGGGTGCGAGACCCAGTACTTC. The rearrangement joins TRBV5-1 to TRBJ2-5; possible D gene TRBD1, 5 bases. Looked up from germline, CDR1 is SGHRS and CDR2 is YFSETQ. With 0 bases removed from V and 5 bases from J, the gap between germline ends came to 23 bases. The CDR3 spans 18 residues. The variable domain in full, completed from reference TRBV5-1 and TRBJ2-5, reads KAGVTQTPRYLIKTRGQQVTLSCSPISGHRSVSWYQQTPGQGLQFLFEYFSETQRNKGNFPGRFSGRQFSNSRSEMNVSTLELGDSALYLCASSLGGLLDRGCETQYFGPGTRLLVL.

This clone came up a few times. The CDR3 region is CASSLETSGNEQYF. CDR3 DNA: TGTGCCAGCAGCTTGGAGACTAGCGGCAACGAGCAGTACTTC. The V and J genes are TRBV5-4 and TRBJ2-7; 9 bases are shared with TRBD2. V was clipped by 0 bases and J by 5 bases; unmatched bases: 3. The germline V gene has CDR1 SGHNT and CDR2 YYREEE (reference sequence). The CDR3 is 14 amino acids. The full variable domain, in which reference TRBV5-4 and TRBJ2-7 provide the parts outside the CDR3, is ETGVTQSPTHLIKTRGQQVTLRCSSQSGHNTVSWYQQALGQGPQFIFQYYREEENGRGNFPPRFSGLQFPNYSSELNVNALELDDSALYLCASSLETSGNEQYFGPGTRLTVT.

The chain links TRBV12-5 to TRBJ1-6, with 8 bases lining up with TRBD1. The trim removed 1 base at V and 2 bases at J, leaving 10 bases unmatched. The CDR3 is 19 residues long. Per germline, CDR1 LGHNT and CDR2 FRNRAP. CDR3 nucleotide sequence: TGTGCTAGTGGTTTGGCTAACCCGACAGGGGAACCCTATAATTCACCCCTCCACTTT. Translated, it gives CASGLANPTGEPYNSPLHF.

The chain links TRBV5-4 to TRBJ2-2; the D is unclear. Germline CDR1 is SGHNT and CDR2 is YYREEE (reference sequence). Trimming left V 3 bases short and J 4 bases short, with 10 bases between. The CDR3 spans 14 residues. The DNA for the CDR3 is TGTGCCAGCAGCTCCGGACCCACCACCGGGGAGCTGTTTTTT. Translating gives CASSSGPTTGELFF.

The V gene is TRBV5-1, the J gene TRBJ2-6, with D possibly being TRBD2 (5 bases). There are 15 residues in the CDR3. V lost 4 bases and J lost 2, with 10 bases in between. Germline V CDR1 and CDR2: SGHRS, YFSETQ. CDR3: CASSPAGPGANVLTF. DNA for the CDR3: TGCGCCAGCAGCCCGGCGGGCCCTGGGGCCAACGTCCTGACTTTC.

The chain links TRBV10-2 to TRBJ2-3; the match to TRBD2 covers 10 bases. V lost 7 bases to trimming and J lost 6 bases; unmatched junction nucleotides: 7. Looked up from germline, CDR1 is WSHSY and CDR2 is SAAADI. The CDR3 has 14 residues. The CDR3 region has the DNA TGCGCCAGCACTTCTAGCGGGAGTCGTGATACGCAGTATTTT. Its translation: CASTSSGSRDTQYF.

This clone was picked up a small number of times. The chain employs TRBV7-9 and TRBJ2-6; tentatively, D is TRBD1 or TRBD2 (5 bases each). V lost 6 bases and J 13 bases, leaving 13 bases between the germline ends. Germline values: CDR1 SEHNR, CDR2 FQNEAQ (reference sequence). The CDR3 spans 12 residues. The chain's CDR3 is CASRYGGTVLTF. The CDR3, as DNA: TGTGCCAGCAGATATGGGGGAACAGTCCTGACTTTC.

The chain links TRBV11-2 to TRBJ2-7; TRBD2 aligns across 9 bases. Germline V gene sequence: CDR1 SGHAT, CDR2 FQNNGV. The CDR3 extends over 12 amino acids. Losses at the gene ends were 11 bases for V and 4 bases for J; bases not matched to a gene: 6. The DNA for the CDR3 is TGTGCCGGCGGCAGCGGGAGGTACGAGCAGTACTTC. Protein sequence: CAGGSGRYEQYF.

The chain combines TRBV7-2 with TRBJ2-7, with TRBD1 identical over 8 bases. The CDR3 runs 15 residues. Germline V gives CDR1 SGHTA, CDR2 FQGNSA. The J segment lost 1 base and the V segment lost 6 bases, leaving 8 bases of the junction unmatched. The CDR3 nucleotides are TGTGCCAGCAGAAGGGACAGGTCTGAATCCTACGAGCAGTACTTC. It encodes CASRRDRSESYEQYF.

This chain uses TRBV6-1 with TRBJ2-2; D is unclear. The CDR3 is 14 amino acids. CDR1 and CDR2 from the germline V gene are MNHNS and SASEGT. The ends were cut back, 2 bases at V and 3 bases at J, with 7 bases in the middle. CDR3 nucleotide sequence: TGTGCCAGCAGTGAAACACCCGACACCGGGGAGCTGTTTTTT. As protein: CASSETPDTGELFF.